Listed here are 9 T cell receptor beta chains from one sample, sequenced in a study of cytotoxic CD8 clonotypes in ibrutinib-treated CLL. Sequenced by immunoSEQ multiplex PCR; TCRdb stores in-frame clones only, minus some. The sample lists approximately 150,000 clones; approximately 80% were seen once. The sequencing used PBMCs, collected after 24 months of ibrutinib treatment. These receptors all come from a human donor with chronic lymphocytic leukemia.

Points on this clone: Other DNA sequences in this sample translate to the same CDR3. In nucleotides, the CDR3 is TGCGCCAGCAGCCTCACAGGGGGCAATCAGCCCCAGCATTTT. Residues: CASSLTGGNQPQHF. The chain carries TRBV5-1 and TRBJ1-5; TRBD1 aligns across 7 bases. Germline V gene data show CDR1 as SGHRS and CDR2 as YFSETQ. This CDR3 spans 14 amino acids. J was trimmed by 2 bases and V by 4 bases; bases with no gene match: 3.

This clone was seen a single time. This chain joins TRBV5-1 and TRBJ2-1; D unclear. The germline CDR1 and CDR2 sequences are SGHRS and YFSETQ. V shed 1 base and J shed 10 bases, with 9 bases lying between them. This CDR3 contains 12 residues. The CDR3, as DNA: TGCGCCAGCAGCTTGCCTTCGATGGAGCAGTTCTTC. Protein: CASSLPSMEQFF.

This chain connects TRBV5-1 to TRBJ2-5; 11 nucleotides agree with TRBD1. CDR1 is SGHRS and CDR2 is YFSETQ in the germline V gene. The trim removed 4 bases at V and 4 bases at J, leaving 6 bases unmatched. The CDR3 extends over 15 amino acids. This chain's CDR3 is CASSGQGAVGETQYF. CDR3 sequence (DNA): TGCGCCAGCAGCGGACAGGGGGCAGTAGGAGAGACCCAGTACTTC.

This clone was seen just once. The gene calls are TRBV19 and TRBJ1-5; a possible D gene is TRBD1 (5 bases). This CDR3 spans 14 amino acids. V was trimmed by 1 base and J by 7 bases, leaving 11 bases between them. Germline V CDR1 and CDR2: LNHDA, SQIVND (reference sequence). This CDR3 reads CASSIGTREQPQHF. The CDR3 nucleotides are TGTGCCAGTAGTATAGGGACCAGGGAGCAGCCCCAGCATTTT.

This chain uses TRBV19 with TRBJ1-5, with D unresolved. Germline assignment: CDR1 LNHDA and CDR2 SQIVND (reference sequence). The CDR3 is made up of 15 amino acids. The ends were cut back, 5 bases at V and 4 bases at J, with 15 bases in the middle. The CDR3 DNA reads as TGTGCCAGTAGTTCATTTAGACCGTTTAATCAGCCCCAGCATTTT. Encoded protein: CASSSFRPFNQPQHF.

This chain uses TRBV28 with TRBJ1-2; TRBD1 is a possible D gene (6 bases). The germline gives CDR1 MDHEN, CDR2 SYDVKM. V lost 8 bases, J lost 4 bases, and 17 bases lay in between. CDR3 length: 14 residues. The CDR3 spells CASSPGGLSYGYTF. The CDR3 DNA is TGTGCCAGCTCTCCGGGGGGCCTAAGCTATGGCTACACCTTC.

This rearrangement joins TRBV29-1 to TRBJ1-1, with D maybe TRBD1 (5 bases). The CDR3 has 10 amino acids. V was shortened by 4 bases and J by 7 bases, with 7 bases between the two germline ends. From germline, CDR1 is SQVTM and CDR2 ANQGSEA. Written as DNA, the CDR3 is TGCAGCGTTGGACAGATTGAAGCTTTCTTT. Translated, it gives CSVGQIEAFF.

This sequence joins TRBV4-3 and TRBJ2-1; unclear D gene. V dropped 0 bases and J dropped 0 bases, with 6 bases sitting between them. CDR3 length: 15 residues. The germline gives CDR1 LGHNA, CDR2 YSLEER. CDR3 in amino acids: CASSQDAASYNEQFF. CDR3 DNA sequence: TGCGCCAGCAGCCAAGATGCAGCCTCCTACAATGAGCAGTTCTTC.

The chain links TRBV6-5 to TRBJ2-2; D is unresolved. Germline V gives CDR1 MNHEY, CDR2 SVGAGI. The CDR3 has 13 amino acids. V shed 2 bases and J shed 2 bases, with 3 bases lying between them. CDR3 region: CASSYTNTGELFF. DNA of the CDR3: TGTGCCAGCAGTTACACAAACACCGGGGAGCTGTTTTTT.